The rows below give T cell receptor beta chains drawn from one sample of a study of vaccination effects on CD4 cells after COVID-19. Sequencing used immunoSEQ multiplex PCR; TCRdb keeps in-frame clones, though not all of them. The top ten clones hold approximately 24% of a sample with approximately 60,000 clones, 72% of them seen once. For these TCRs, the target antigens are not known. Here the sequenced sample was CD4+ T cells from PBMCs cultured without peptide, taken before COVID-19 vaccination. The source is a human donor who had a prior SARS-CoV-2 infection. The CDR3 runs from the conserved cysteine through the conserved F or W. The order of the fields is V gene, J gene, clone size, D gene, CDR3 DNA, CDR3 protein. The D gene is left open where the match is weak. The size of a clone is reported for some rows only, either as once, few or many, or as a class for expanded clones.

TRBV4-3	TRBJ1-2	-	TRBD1	TGCGCCAGCAGCCAAGATCTGACAGGGGGCGCGTTTTGGGTTGGCTACACCTTC	CASSQDLTGGAFWVGYTF
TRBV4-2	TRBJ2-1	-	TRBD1	TGTGCCAGCAGCCAAGACCGGGACAGGGGATACAATGAGCAGTTCTTC	CASSQDRDRGYNEQFF
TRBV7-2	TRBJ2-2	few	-	TGTGCCAGCAGCCATCCGGCAGGGGAGCTGTTTTTT	CASSHPAGELFF
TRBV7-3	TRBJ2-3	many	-	TGTGCCAGCAGCTTAGGTCATCAACTAGGCTTGGATACGCAGTATTTT	CASSLGHQLGLDTQYF
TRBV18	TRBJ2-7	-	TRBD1	TGTGCCAGCTCACAATCATTACCGGGACAGGGAGGATCGGAGCAGTACTTC	CASSQSLPGQGGSEQYF
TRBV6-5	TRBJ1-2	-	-	TGTGCCAGCAGCTCCCATTTTCTTAACTATGGCTACACCTTC	CASSSHFLNYGYTF
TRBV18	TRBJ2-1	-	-	TGTGCCAGCTCACCAAACGAGAGTAATGAGCAGTTCTTC	CASSPNESNEQFF
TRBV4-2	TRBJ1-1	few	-	TGTGCCAGCAGCCAAGATCCGGGTGAGACTGAAGCTTTCTTT	CASSQDPGETEAFF
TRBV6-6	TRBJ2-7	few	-	TGTGCCAGCAGTTACCGGCAGGGGCGAACCTACGAGCAGTACTTC	CASSYRQGRTYEQYF
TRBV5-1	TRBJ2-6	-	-	TGCGCCAGCAGCACCGCTCAGGGGTTTACTGGGGCCAACGTCCTGACTTTC	CASSTAQGFTGANVLTF
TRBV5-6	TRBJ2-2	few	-	TGTGCCAGCAGCCCTGAAGTCACCGGGGAGCTGTTTTTT	CASSPEVTGELFF
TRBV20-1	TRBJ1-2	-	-	TGCAGTGCTAGTGGGCCTAGCTATGGCTACACCTTC	CSASGPSYGYTF
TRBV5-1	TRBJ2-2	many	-	TGCGCCAGCAGCCAACTTACAGGGGAGGTCGGGGAGCTGTTTTTT	CASSQLTGEVGELFF
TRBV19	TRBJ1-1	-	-	TGTGCCAGTACTTCATGGAGCGCCCAGAACACTGAAGCTTTCTTT	CASTSWSAQNTEAFF
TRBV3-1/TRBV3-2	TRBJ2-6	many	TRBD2	TGTGCCAGCAGCCAAGTAGCGGGGGCCCCCTCTGGGGCCAACGTCCTGACTTTC	CASSQVAGAPSGANVLTF
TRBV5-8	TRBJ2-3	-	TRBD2	TGTGCCAGCAGCTTAGCACTAGCGGGGGGAGATACGCAGTATTTT	CASSLALAGGDTQYF
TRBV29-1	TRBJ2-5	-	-	TGCAGCGCCGGATGGGCGGAGACCCAGTACTTC	CSAGWAETQYF
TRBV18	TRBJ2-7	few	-	TGTGCCAGCTCACCGGCCCAAAACGACCGGGACCCCTACGAGCAGTACTTC	CASSPAQNDRDPYEQYF
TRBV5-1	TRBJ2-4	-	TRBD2	TGCGCCAGCAGTCATAGCGGGGACCAGAAAAACATTCAGTACTTC	CASSHSGDQKNIQYF
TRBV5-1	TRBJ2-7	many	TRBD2	TGCGCCAGCAGCTCAAGGACTAGCGGGCTAAACTACGAGCAGTACTTC	CASSSRTSGLNYEQYF
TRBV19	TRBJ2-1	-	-	TGTGCCAGTAGCAAAGGGCGAGGGGGAAGGGCCTACAATGAGCAGTTCTTC	CASSKGRGGRAYNEQFF
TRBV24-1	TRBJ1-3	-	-	TGTGCCACCAGTGACCCCGACAGGACCTCTGGAAACACCATATATTTT	CATSDPDRTSGNTIYF
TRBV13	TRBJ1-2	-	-	TGTGCCAGCAGTCGGGGGCGGACTAACTATGGCTACACCTTC	CASSRGRTNYGYTF
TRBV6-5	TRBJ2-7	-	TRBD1	TGTGCCAGCAGCGGACAGGGAAGAGGCGAGCAGTACTTC	CASSGQGRGEQYF
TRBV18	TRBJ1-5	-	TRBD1	TGTGCCAGCTCACCTGGGACAGGCTATCAGCCCCAGCATTTT	CASSPGTGYQPQHF
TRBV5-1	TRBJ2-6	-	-	TGCGCCAGCAGCTTGTGGGCTGGGGCCAACGTCCTGACTTTC	CASSLWAGANVLTF
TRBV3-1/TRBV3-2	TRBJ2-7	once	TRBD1	TGTGCCAGCAGCCAAGTCGAACTCAGGGGGCCCACCTACGAGCAGTACTTC	CASSQVELRGPTYEQYF
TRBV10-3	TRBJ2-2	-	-	TGTGCCATCAGCCCCCGAGATGCGAGGAACACCGGGGAGCTGTTTTTT	CAISPRDARNTGELFF
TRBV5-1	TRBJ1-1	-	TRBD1	TGCGCCAGCAGCTTGGACGTGGTGGGACAGGGGAACACTGAAGCTTTCTTT	CASSLDVVGQGNTEAFF
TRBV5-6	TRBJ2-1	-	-	TGTGCCAGTGGGGTGATCGGGAACAATGAGCTGTTCTTC	CASGVIGNNELFF
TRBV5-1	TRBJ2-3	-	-	TGCGCCAGCAGCTTGGGACAGACTACAGATACGCAGTATTTT	CASSLGQTTDTQYF
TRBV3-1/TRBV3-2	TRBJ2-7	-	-	TGTGCCAGCAGCCAAGTAGGACTCTACGAGCAGTACTTC	CASSQVGLYEQYF
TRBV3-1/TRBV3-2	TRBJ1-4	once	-	TGTGCCAGCAGCCAAGGGTGGGCTAATGAAAAACTGTTTTTT	CASSQGWANEKLFF
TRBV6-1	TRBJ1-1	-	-	TGTGCCAGCAGTGAAATGTTGACTGGGACTGAAGCTTTCTTT	CASSEMLTGTEAFF
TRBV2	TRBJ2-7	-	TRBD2	TGTGCCAGCAGACCTAGCGGGATGTCCGAGCAGTACTTC	CASRPSGMSEQYF
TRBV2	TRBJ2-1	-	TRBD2	TGTGCCAGCAGTTTACCGGGACTAGCGGGCGATGAGCAGTTCTTC	CASSLPGLAGDEQFF
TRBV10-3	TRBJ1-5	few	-	TGTGCCATCAGTGAGTACAGTTATCAGCCCCAGCATTTT	CAISEYSYQPQHF
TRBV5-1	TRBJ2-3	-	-	TGCGCCAGCAGCTTGGCCGGTGAGACAGATACGCAGTATTTT	CASSLAGETDTQYF
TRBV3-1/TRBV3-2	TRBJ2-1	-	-	TGTGCCAGCAGCCAAGGTGGCATAGTACACCAATTTGAGCAGTTCTTC	CASSQGGIVHQFEQFF
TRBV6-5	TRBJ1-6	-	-	TGTGCCAGCAGTTCAGCGGACAGCCGTAATTCACCCCTCCACTTT	CASSSADSRNSPLHF
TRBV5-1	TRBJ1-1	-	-	TGCGCCAGCAGCTTTTCGGGGCCCAACACTGAAGCTTTCTTT	CASSFSGPNTEAFF
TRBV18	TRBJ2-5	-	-	TGTGCCAGCCTACAACGGGACACCGATTTAGAGACCCAGTACTTC	CASLQRDTDLETQYF
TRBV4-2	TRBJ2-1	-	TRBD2	TGTGCCAGCAGCCAACCAGGACTAGCGGGACGGTACAATGAGCAGTTCTTC	CASSQPGLAGRYNEQFF
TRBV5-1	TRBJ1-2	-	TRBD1	TGCGCCAGCAGCTGGATACCTGAGAGGGGGCAACGTGGCTACACCTTC	CASSWIPERGQRGYTF
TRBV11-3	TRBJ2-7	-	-	TGTGCCAGCAGCTTAGACGGACCGAACTACGAGCAGTACTTC	CASSLDGPNYEQYF
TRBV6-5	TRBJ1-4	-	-	TGTGCCAGCTCCGGACAAAGGGCAGAAAAACTGTTTTTT	CASSGQRAEKLFF
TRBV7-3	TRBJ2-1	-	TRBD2	TGTGCCAGCAGCGTGACTAGCGCGATCACCGGTGAGCAGTTCTTC	CASSVTSAITGEQFF
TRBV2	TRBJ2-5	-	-	TGTGCCAGCAGTGAAAATAGAGTCGGGGAGACCCAGTACTTC	CASSENRVGETQYF